This T cell receptor beta chain was found in a study of blood T cell repertoires in COVID-19 (dated by TCRdb to 2018 to 2020). Study-wide context: The collaborator samples originated in the United States, Italy and Spain and spanned the acute and convalescent phases of COVID-19. Subjects who had been exposed to COVID-19, were actively infected with it, or had recovered from it provided the deeply sampled blood TCRbeta repertoires that made up the dataset. The samples were drawn from two sources: the first 160 participants of the ongoing ImmuneRACE study, and 1,200 or so subjects contributed by 6 global collaborators. The repertoires were released in a freely available public database meant as a resource for research on the immune response to SARS-CoV-2. The material from the prospective study consisted of cDNA or gDNA derived from T cells, B-cell-depleted T cells, or PBMCs. The sample metadata nearly always contained a de-identified subject ID, COVID-19 status, age in years and sex. Where available, HLA class I and class II types were obtained from metadata supplied by the sample provider rather than from assay-based typing.

What the research found in general, with its limitations: The amount of clinical and demographic metadata varied by source and participant and was provided uncurated.

Only one count was recorded for this clone. Its antigen remains unidentified. No quality values exist for individual bases; no much larger clone is one base distant. Trimming costs V 7 bases and J 1 base, and their ends lie 13 bases apart. As encoded in the germline V gene, CDR1 is SQVTM while CDR2 is ANQGSEA. Including cysteine and phenylalanine, the CDR3 has 13 amino acids. The DNA shown is the 39-base CDR3, in frame from base 1. Participants in the prospective study were enrolled through a virtual design, were aged roughly 18 to 100 years, and lived in 24 United States geographic areas. In the prospective study, participants were assigned to cohorts based on the clinical history participants reported in a screening survey and a study questionnaire. Recovered participants in ImmuneRACE Cohort 3 were defined as having two consecutive negative NP/OP PCR tests, clearance from a healthcare professional, or resolution of symptoms. Each participant in the prospective study had whole blood, serum and a nasopharyngeal or oropharyngeal swab collected by mobile phlebotomists. Prospective study participants could optionally give additional blood draws and questionnaires over a roughly 2-month period. Blood samples from the prospective study were shipped frozen or at room temperature prior to DNA extraction.

TCRbeta CDR3 regions were amplified from genomic DNA by means of the immunoSEQ Assay, a bias-controlled multiplex PCR. As for how the authors treated the data: Nucleated cell counts per sample were estimated from amplification of reference gene primers within the assay. To quantify the absolute abundance of each unique TCRbeta CDR3 rearrangement, sequence reads were collapsed and filtered. For each sample, productive Simpson clonality was calculated as the square root of Simpson's diversity index across productive rearrangements. Not all clones reach the TCRdb copy of this immuneACCESS table, which keeps in-frame sequences only. Checked studies attribute under half of the gap to unresolved V genes and leave the rest unexplained. V and J calls and clone size are copied from that table; D and trimming were computed from the DNA. The sample profile shows some 490,000 clones; roughly nine tenths of them were found once. The ten most abundant clones make up just over 8% of the sample.

Material for sequencing was PBMCs or T cells enriched from blood (not recorded which). The chain is assembled from TRBV29-1 and TRBJ1-2; the D region possibly corresponds to TRBD1 (6 bases align). This clonotype was sampled from an older woman who had recovered from COVID-19. The nucleotides are TGCAGCGCGCGGGGACAAATTAACTATGGCTACACCTTC. The translation is CSARGQINYGYTF.